The 12 T cell receptor beta chains presented below share a single source sample, sequenced in a study of blood T cell repertoires in COVID-19 (dated by TCRdb to 2018 to 2021). The library was prepared using the immunoSEQ multiplex PCR assay. In TCRdb, the immuneACCESS table is reduced to in-frame sequences with V and J assigned. These tables do not hold every clone; where another copy was compared, an unresolved V gene accounts for under half, and the others remain unexplained. The sample table lists approximately 240,000 clones, roughly four fifths of them with a count of one. The biggest ten clones account for roughly 4% of the sample. The specimen sequenced was peripheral blood. All receptors come from a man aged 50 to 59 with acute or convalescent COVID-19.

This sequence joins TRBV19 and TRBJ1-5; perhaps TRBD1 as D (5 bases). Trimming took 5 bases from V and 1 from J, leaving 15 bases between them. There are 16 residues in the CDR3. Germline lookup yields CDR1 LNHDA and CDR2 SQIVND (reference sequence). CDR3 DNA sequence: TGTGCCAGTAGTGTCCCTCGGGGGGGGAGCAATCAGCCCCAGCATTTT. Translating it yields CASSVPRGGSNQPQHF.

The gene calls are TRBV19 and TRBJ1-1, with TRBD1 matching 11 bases. In germline, CDR1 is LNHDA, CDR2 SQIVND (reference sequence). V lost 5 bases, J lost 6 bases, and 5 bases stayed unmatched. This CDR3 spans 14 amino acids. Here the CDR3 DNA reads TGTGCCAGTAGTGGACAGGGGGCTAGAGCTGAAGCTTTCTTT. This encodes CASSGQGARAEAFF.

This clone was seen only once. V gene TRBV10-2 combines with J gene TRBJ2-3; possible D gene TRBD2, 6 bases. Trimming pared 0 bases from V and 2 bases from J, leaving 9 bases between. CDR3 length: 15 residues. Per germline, CDR1 WSHSY and CDR2 SAAADI. CDR3 residues: CASSESKRATDTQYF. The DNA for the CDR3 is TGCGCCAGCAGTGAGTCGAAGCGGGCCACAGATACGCAGTATTTT.

The rearrangement uses TRBV6-5 and TRBJ2-7; the D gene is possibly TRBD2 (5 bases). The CDR3 extends over 14 amino acids. CDR1 MNHEY and CDR2 SVGAGI come from the germline V gene. The V gene lost 7 bases and the J gene lost 1 base, with 14 bases spanning the gap. Here the CDR3 DNA reads TGTGCCAGCACCAAACGTAGGACTTCCTACGAGCAGTACTTC. This codes for CASTKRRTSYEQYF.

This clone occurred once. The V call is TRBV5-1, the J call TRBJ1-6; 8 bases fit TRBD1. The CDR3 is made up of 15 amino acids. V dropped 2 bases and J dropped 10; count of bases not matched to a gene: 8. CDR1 is SGHRS, CDR2 YFSETQ, per germline. In DNA form, the CDR3 reads TGCGCCAGCAGCTTCCAGGGGGCGGATAGCTCACCCCTCCACTTT. Its protein is CASSFQGADSSPLHF.

CDR3 in DNA: TGTGCCAGCTCACCCGCTGTCATGGTCGGGGGCTACACCTTC. Encoded protein: CASSPAVMVGGYTF. The genes are TRBV18 and TRBJ1-2; no definite D call. V lost 3 bases to trimming and J lost 8 bases, with 16 bases between them. CDR3 size: 14 residues. The germline gives CDR1 KGHSH, CDR2 LQKENI.

V usage is TRBV6-5 and J usage is TRBJ1-5; the D gene is possibly TRBD1 (5 bases). The germline V gene encodes CDR1 MNHEY and CDR2 SVGAGI. Deletions cut 2 bases from V and 5 bases from J, with 13 bases between. The CDR3 spans 15 residues. The DNA of the CDR3 is TGTGCCAGCAGTTACGCGGGGCCTGGGGATCAGCCCCAGCATTTT. It codes for CASSYAGPGDQPQHF.

This clone has just one count. The chain joins TRBV10-3 to TRBJ2-6, with no clear D. The CDR3 runs to 14 residues. V was clipped by 7 bases and J by 0 bases, with 7 bases between them. The germline CDR1 and CDR2 sequences are ENHRY and SYGVKD. The CDR3 loop is CAITADSGANVLTF. The CDR3 DNA reads TGTGCCATCACGGCGGACTCTGGGGCCAACGTCCTGACTTTC.

This clone was seen a single time. V gene TRBV30 combines with J gene TRBJ1-5; D perhaps matches TRBD1 (5 bases). V shed 1 base and J shed 7 bases, with 11 bases lying between them. The CDR3 loop spans 13 amino acids. Germline V gene sequence: CDR1 GTSNPN, CDR2 SVGIG (reference sequence). The CDR3 DNA reads TGTGCCTGGAGTGCGCAGGGTTTGCAGCCCCAGCATTTT. Translation: CAWSAQGLQPQHF.

J is TRBJ2-7 and V is TRBV12-5; 8 bases are a match to TRBD1. After removal of 4 bases from V and 6 bases from J, the junction contained 8 bases not matched to a gene. This CDR3 region has 14 residues. CDR1 and CDR2 (germline): LGHNT, FRNRAP. DNA for the CDR3: TGTGCTAGTGGTTGGGGACAGGAGGGCTTCGAGCAGTACTTC. Its protein product is CASGWGQEGFEQYF.

V is TRBV6-4 and J is TRBJ1-4; 8 nucleotides line up with TRBD1. The CDR3 covers 13 residues. Germline V gene data show CDR1 as MRHNA and CDR2 as SNTAGT. The V and J ends lost 2 bases and 8 bases, in that order; junction bases with no gene match: 1. CDR3 protein: CASSDRTGEKLFF. Here the CDR3 DNA reads TGTGCCAGCAGTGACCGGACAGGGGAAAAACTGTTTTTT.

J is TRBJ2-1 and V is TRBV18, with 10 bases identical to TRBD2. Trimming took 3 bases from V and 7 from J; bases not matched to a gene: 9. CDR1 and CDR2 from the germline V gene are KGHSH and LQKENI. The length of the CDR3 is 16 residues. Written as DNA, the CDR3 is TGTGCCAGCTCACCGTTTGCTAGCGGGAGTAGGAATGAGCAGTTCTTC. It specifies CASSPFASGSRNEQFF.